This T cell receptor (beta chain) is drawn from a study of T cell responses to AZD1222 COVID-19 vaccine (dated by TCRdb to the early 2020s). Broadly, across the study: AZD1222 recipients given second doses at about 4 weeks or at about 12 weeks were pooled, since spike-specific TCR depth and breadth were not found to differ between the two schedules. TCR sequencing was performed for some 250 trial participants, of whom approximately 200 were given two doses of AZD1222 and approximately 25 were given two doses of MenACWY control vaccine. Enrollment into the trials was organized by age into subgroups of 18-55, 56-69 and 70-plus years, and those subgroups contained approximately 160, 26 and 62 TCR-sequenced participants, respectively. Results the study describes overall, beyond this receptor: Participants were mostly white British and included more females than males, and it was suggested by the authors that clonal diversity may have been underestimated. A significant rise in spike-specific TCR breadth and depth was observed after two AZD1222 doses relative to day 0 and relative to MenACWY recipients. In the small 56-69-year group, the increase in depth fell short of significance, most likely because of low power. Because no day 14 peak-response samples were available, repertoires were characterized only after the peak T cell response. Reportedly, almost half of the unique spike-specific TCRs recognized epitopes lying outside the regions that are mutated in the B.1.351 and B.1.1.7 variants. Conclusions about previously exposed vaccinees are limited because only six or seven AZD1222 recipients were SARS-CoV-2 seropositive at baseline. The vaccine-associated CD4 TCRs covered the entire spike protein, and the dominant responses fell in regions 160-218 and 743-854.

A note on this clone: The antigen it recognizes is unknown. No base qualities exist here, and no much larger clone lies one base off it.

The time point label corresponds to: baseline before first vaccination. Samples from vaccinated people were obtained from the UK trials COV001 and COV002, which included a single-blind randomized controlled phase 2/3 trial of AZD1222 (ChAdOx1 nCoV-19) in healthy adults. Trial participant PBMC samples were collected at day 0 and day 28 after the second dose for TCRbeta chain sequencing. V was cut back by 0 bases and J by 3 bases, leaving a gap of 7 bases between them. The CDR3 numbers 13 residues from cysteine through phenylalanine. The CDR3 DNA has 39 bases and is translated from base 1. The germline V gene provides CDR1 SGHRS and CDR2 YFSETQ. The CDR3 regions of human TCRbeta chains were analyzed by immunosequencing. The authors' analysis ran thus. TCRs in the repertoires were compared against a reference library of SARS-CoV-2-specific TCRs that had been generated with the MIRA antigen-specificity platform. Breadth was defined as the fraction of unique TCRs that were SARS-CoV-2-associated, and depth was defined as the fraction of total T cells that were SARS-CoV-2-associated. Each spike-specific TCR was assigned to its reactive spike region and to a CD4 or CD8 class using the MIRA data. Log10-transformed breadth and depth values were compared by one-way ANOVA with Sidak's multiple comparisons tests. The table was pulled from immuneACCESS by TCRdb, which kept in-frame rearrangements only. Such tables lose some clones; where checked, under half of the loss comes from unresolved V genes, and the rest has no known cause. D and trimming come from the DNA, and the V and J calls and clone size come from that table. Counted in this sample were around 160,000 clones; approximately 94% of them appeared once. Together, the top ten hold about 1.9% of the sample.

The sequence derives from an adult in good health. The V and J genes are TRBV5-1 and TRBJ2-7; TRBD2 is a weak D gene call, 5 bases matching. The material sequenced was peripheral blood, taken on day 0 of AZD1222 vaccination. At the DNA level, the sequence is TGCGCCAGCAGCTTGGACGGAGGCTACGAGCAGTACTTC. This codes for CASSLDGGYEQYF.